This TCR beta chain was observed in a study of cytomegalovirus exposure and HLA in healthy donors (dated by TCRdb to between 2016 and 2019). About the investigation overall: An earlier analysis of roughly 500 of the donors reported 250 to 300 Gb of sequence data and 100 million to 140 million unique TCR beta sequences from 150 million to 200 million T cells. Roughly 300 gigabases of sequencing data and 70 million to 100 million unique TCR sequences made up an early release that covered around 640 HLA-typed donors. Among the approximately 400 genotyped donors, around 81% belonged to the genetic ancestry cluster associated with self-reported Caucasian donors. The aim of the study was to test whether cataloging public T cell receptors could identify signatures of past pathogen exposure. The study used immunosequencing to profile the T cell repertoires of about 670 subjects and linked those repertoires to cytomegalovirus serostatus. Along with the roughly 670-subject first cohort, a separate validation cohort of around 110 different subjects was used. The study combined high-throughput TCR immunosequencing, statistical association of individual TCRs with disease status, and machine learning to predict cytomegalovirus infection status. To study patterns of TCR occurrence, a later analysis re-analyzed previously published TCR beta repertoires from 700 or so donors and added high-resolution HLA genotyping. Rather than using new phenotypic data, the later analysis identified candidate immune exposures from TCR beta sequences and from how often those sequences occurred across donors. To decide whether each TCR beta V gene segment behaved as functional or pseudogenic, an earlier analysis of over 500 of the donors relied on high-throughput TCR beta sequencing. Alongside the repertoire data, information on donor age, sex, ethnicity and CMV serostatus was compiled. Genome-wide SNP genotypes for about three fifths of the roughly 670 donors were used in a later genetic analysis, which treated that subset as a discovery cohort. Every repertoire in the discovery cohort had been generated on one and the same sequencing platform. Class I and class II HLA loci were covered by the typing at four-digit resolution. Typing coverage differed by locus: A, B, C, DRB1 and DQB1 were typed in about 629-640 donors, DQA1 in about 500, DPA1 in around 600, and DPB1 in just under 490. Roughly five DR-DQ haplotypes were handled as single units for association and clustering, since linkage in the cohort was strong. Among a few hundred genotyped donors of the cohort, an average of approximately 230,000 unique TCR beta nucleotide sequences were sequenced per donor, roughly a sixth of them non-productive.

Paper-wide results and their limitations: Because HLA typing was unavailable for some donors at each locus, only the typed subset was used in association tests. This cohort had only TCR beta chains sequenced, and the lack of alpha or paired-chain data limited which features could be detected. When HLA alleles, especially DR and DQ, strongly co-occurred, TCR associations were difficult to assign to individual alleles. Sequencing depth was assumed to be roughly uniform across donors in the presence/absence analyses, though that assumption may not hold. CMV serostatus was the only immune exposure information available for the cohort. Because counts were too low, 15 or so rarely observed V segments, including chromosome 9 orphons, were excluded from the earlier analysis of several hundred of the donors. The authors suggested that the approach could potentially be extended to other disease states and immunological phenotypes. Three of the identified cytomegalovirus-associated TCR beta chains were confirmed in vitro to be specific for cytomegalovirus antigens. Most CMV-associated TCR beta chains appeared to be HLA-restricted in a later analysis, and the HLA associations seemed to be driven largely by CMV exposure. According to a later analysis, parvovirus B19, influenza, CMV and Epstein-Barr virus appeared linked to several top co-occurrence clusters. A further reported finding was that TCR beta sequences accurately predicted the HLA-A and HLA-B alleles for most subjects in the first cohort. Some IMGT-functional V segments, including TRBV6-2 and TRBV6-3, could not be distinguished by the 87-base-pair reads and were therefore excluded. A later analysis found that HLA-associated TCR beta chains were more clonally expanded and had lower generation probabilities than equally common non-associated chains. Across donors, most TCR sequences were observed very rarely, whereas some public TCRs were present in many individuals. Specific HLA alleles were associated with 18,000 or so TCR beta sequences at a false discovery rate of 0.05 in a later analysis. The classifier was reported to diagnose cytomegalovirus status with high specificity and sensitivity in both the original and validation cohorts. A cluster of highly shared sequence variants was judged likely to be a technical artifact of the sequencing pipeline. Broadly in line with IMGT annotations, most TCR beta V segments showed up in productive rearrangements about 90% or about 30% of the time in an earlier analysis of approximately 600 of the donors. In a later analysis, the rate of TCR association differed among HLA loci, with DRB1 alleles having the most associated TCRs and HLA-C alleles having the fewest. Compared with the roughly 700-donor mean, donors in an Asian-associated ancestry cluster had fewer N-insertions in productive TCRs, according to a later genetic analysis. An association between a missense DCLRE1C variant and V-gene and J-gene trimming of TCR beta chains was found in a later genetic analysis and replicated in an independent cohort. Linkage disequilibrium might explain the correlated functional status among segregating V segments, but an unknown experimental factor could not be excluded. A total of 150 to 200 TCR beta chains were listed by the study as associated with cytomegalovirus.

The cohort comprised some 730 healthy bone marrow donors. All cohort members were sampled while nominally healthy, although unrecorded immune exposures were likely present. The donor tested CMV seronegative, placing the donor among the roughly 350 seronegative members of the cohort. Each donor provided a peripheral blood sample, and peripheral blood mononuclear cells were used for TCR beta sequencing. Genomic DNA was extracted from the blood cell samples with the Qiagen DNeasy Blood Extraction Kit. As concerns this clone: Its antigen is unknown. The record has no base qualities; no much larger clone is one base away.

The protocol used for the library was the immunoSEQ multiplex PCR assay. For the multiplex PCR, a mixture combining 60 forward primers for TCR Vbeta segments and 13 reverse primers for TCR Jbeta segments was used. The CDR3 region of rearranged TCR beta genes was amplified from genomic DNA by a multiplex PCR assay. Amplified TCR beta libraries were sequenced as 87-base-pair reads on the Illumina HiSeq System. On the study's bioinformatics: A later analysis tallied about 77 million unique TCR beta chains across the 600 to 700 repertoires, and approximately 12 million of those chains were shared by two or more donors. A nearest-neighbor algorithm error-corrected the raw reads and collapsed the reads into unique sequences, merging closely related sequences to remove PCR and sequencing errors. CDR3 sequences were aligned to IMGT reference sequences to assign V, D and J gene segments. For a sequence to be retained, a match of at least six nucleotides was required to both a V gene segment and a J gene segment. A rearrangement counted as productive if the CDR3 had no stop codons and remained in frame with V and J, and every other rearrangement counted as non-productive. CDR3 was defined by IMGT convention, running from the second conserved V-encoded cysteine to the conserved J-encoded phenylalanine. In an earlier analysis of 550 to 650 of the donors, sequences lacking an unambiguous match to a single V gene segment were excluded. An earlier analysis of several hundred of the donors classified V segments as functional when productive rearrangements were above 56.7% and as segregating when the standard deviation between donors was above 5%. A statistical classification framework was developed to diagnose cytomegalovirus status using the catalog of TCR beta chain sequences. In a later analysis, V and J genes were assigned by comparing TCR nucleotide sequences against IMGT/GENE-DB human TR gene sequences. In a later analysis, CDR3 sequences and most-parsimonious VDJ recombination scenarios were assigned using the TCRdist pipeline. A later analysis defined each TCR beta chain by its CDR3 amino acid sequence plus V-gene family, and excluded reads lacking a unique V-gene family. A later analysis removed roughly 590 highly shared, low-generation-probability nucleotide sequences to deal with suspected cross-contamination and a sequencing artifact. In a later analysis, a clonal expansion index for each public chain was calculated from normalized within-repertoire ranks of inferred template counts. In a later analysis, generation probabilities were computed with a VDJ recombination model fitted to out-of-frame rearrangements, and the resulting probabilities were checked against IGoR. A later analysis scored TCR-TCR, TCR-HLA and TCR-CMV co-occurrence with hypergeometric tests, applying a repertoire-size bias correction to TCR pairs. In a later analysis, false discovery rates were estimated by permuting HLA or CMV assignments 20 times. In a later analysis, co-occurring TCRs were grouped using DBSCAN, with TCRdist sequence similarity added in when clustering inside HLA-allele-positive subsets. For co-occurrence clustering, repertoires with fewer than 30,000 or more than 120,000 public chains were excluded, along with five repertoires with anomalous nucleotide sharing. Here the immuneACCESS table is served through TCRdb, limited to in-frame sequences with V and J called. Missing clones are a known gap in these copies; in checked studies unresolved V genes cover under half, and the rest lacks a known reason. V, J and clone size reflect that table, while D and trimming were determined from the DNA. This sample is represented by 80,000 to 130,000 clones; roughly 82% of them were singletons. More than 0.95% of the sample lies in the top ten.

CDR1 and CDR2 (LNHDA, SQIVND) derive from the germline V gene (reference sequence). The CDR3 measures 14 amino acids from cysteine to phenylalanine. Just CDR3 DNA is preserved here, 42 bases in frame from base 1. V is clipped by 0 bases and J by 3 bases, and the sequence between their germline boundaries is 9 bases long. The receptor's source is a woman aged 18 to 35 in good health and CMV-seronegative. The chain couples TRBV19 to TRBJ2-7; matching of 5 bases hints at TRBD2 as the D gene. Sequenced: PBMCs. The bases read TGTGCCAGTAGTATAGATTTTCGGGACTACGAGCAGTACTTC. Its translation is CASSIDFRDYEQYF.